This TCR beta chain was observed in a study of shared clonotypes between healthy human individuals. Broader study findings: Among the subsets, naive ones generally showed larger estimated richness than memory ones.

In regard to this clone: Its target is unknown.

A deep-level run was used for the assay. Each sorted subset replicate got 200 ng genomic DNA, roughly 33,000 genomes. Only in-frame clones appear in the TCRdb table, and some are missing; sequencing was by immunoSEQ multiplex PCR. This sample has around 2,100,000 clones, with roughly 94% found just once. V gave up 7 bases and J gave up 0 bases, with 16 bases separating them. The CDR3 consists of 15 residues. Germline CDR1 reads SGDLS; CDR2 reads YYNGEE. Terminally differentiated effector memory CD45RA+ cells were excluded by CCR7 positive selection of CD45RO-negative cells. The rearrangement uses TRBV9 and TRBJ1-1; D is unclear. This clonotype was obtained from a man younger than 35 in good health. Sequencing was performed on naive CD8+ T cells sorted from blood. The CDR3 reads CASGRKTDVNTEAFF. The CDR3 nucleotides read TGTGCCAGCGGACGGAAGACGGACGTGAACACTGAAGCTTTCTTT.